This record concerns one TCR beta chain sequence. What it binds is unknown. This sample's TCRbeta library carried unique molecular identifier barcodes. TCRdb itself ran the PCR reads through MiXCR, one entry per CDR3 protein. The sample holds hundreds of thousands of distinct CDR3 sequences, about a sixth seen once. The data were taken from a study of T-cell reconstitution after alpha-beta-depleted transplantation in children. Findings and limits, study-wide: Counts and diversity of T cells one year after transplant came mostly from newly produced T cells. Day-60 TCRbeta diversity that was high in some patients was derived from surviving recipient T cells and thymic progenitors.

CDR1 MNHEY and CDR2 SMNVEV come from the germline V gene (reference sequence). Trimming cost V 5 bases and J 9 bases; bases outside gene matches: 6. The CDR3 has 14 amino acids. The material was PBMCs, mostly from graft donor cells, obtained 360 days after TCRalphabeta/CD19-depleted stem cell transplant. This TCR was sampled from a boy in the first two years of life who had a stem cell transplant for Wiskott-Aldrich syndrome, so the T cells may come from the graft donor. The chain links TRBV27 to TRBJ1-6; 8 nucleotides line up with TRBD1. Here the CDR3 DNA reads TGTGCCAGCAGTCCAGGGGGCCGTGGTTCACCCCTCCACTTT. Its translation: CASSPGGRGSPLHF.